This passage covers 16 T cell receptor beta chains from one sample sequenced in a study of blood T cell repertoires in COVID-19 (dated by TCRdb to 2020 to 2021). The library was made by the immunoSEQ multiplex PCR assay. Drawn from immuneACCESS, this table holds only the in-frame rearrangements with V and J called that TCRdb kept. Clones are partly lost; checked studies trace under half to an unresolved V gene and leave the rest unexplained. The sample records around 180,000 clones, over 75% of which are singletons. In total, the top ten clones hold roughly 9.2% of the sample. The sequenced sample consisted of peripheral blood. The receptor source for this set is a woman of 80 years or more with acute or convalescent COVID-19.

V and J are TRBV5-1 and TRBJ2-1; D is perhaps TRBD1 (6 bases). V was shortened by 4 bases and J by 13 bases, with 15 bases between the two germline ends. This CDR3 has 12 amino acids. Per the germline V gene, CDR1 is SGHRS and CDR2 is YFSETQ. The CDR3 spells CASSDDRPHQFF. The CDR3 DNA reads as TGCGCCAGCAGCGATGACAGGCCGCATCAGTTCTTC.

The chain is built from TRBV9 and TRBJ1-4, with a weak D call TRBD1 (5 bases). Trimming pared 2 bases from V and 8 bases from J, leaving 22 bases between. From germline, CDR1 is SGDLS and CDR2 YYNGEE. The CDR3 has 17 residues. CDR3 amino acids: CASSVLGGRVSGEKLFF. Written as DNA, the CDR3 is TGTGCCAGCAGCGTTCTCGGGGGGAGGGTGAGCGGCGAAAAACTGTTTTTT.

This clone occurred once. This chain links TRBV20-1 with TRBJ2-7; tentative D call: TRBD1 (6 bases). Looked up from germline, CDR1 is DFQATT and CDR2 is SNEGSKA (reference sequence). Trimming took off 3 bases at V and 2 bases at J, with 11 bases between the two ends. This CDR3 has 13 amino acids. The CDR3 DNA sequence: TGCAGTGCTAGTTTGGGGGCGGCCTACGAGCAGTACTTC. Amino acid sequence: CSASLGAAYEQYF.

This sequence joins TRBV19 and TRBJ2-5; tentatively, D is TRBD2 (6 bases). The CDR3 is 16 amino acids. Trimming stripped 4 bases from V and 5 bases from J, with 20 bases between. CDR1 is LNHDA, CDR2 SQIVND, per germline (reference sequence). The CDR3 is CASSRGVARRMETQYF. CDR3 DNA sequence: TGTGCCAGTAGTAGGGGGGTCGCACGTCGGATGGAGACCCAGTACTTC.

CDR3 sequence: CASSPGTLLGQGGGGYTF. The CDR3 nucleotides are TGTGCCAGCAGCCCCGGGACCTTGCTGGGACAGGGGGGAGGTGGCTACACCTTC. J is TRBJ1-2 and V is TRBV9, with 11 bases aligning to TRBD1. With 4 bases clipped from V and 7 bases from J, the junction kept 18 bases outside the gene matches. Germline CDR1 is SGDLS and CDR2 is YYNGEE. The CDR3 runs 18 residues.

CDR3 amino acids: CATSRGGAGEDEQFF. For the CDR3, the DNA is TGTGCCACCAGCAGGGGAGGGGCGGGAGAGGATGAGCAGTTCTTC. This rearrangement joins TRBV15 to TRBJ2-1; the match to TRBD2 covers 7 bases. The V segment lost 3 bases and the J segment 8 bases; nucleotides outside the gene matches: 10. This CDR3 is built from 15 residues. The germline gives CDR1 LNHNV, CDR2 YYDKDF (reference sequence).

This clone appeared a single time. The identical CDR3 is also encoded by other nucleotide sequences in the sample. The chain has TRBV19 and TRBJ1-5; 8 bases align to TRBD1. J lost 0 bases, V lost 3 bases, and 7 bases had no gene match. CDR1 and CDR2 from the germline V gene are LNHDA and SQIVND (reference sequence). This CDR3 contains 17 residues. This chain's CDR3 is CASSIGQGRYSNQPQHF. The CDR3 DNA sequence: TGTGCCAGTAGTATCGGACAGGGACGATATAGCAATCAGCCCCAGCATTTT. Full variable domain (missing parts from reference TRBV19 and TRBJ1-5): DGGITQSPKYLFRKEGQNVTLSCEQNLNHDAMYWYRQDPGQGLRLIYYSQIVNDFQKGDIAEGYSVSREKKESFPLTVTSAQKNPTAFYLCASSIGQGRYSNQPQHFGDGTRLSIL.

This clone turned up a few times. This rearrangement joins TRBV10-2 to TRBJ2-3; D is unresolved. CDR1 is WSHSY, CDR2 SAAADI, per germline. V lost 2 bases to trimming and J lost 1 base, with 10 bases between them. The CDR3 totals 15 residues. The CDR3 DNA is TGCGCCAGCAGTGAGGGTAGTTCGGGCACAGATACGCAGTATTTT. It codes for CASSEGSSGTDTQYF.

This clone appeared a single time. The CDR3 DNA follows: TGCAGCGTTGAAGAATCAGGGAACACTGAAGCTTTCTTT. Amino acid sequence: CSVEESGNTEAFF. The chain has TRBV29-1 and TRBJ1-1; D is undetermined. The germline gives CDR1 SQVTM, CDR2 ANQGSEA. This CDR3 has 13 amino acids. Deletions cut 0 bases from V and 1 base from J, with 6 bases between. The complete variable domain, with remaining parts taken from reference TRBV29-1 and TRBJ1-1, reads SAVISQKPSRDICQRGTSLTIQCQVDSQVTMMFWYRQQPGQSLTLIATANQGSEATYESGFVIDKFPISRPNLTFSTLTVSNMSPEDSSIYLCSVEESGNTEAFFGQGTRLTVV.

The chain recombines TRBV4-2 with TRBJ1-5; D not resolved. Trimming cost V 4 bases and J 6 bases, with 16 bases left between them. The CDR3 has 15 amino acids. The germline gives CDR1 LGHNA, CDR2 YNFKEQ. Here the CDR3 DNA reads TGTGCCAGCAGCCTCCGACACCTAGGGAGTCAGCCCCAGCATTTT. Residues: CASSLRHLGSQPQHF.

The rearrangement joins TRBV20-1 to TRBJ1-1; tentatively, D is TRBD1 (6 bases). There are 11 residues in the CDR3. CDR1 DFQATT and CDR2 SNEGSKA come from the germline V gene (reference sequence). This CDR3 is CRGVGGTEAFF. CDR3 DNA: TGCAGGGGGGTAGGGGGTACTGAAGCTTTCTTT.

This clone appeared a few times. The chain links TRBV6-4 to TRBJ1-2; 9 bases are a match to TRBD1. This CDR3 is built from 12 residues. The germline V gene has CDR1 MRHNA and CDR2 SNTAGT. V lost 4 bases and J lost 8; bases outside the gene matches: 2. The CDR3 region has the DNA TGTGCCAGCAGTGGACAGGGGGGCGGCTACACCTTC. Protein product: CASSGQGGGYTF.

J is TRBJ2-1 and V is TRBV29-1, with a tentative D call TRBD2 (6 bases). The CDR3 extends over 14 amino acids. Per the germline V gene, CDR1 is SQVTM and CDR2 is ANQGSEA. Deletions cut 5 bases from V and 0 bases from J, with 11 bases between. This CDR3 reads CSVHSGISYNEQFF. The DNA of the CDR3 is TGCAGCGTTCATAGCGGTATCTCCTACAATGAGCAGTTCTTC.

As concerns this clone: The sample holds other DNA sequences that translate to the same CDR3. CDR3 in DNA: TGTGCCAGCAGCTTAGCGGGACAGGGAAACTATGGCTACACCTTC. Its protein is CASSLAGQGNYGYTF. The chain combines TRBV7-2 with TRBJ1-2, with TRBD1 matching 9 bases. This CDR3 contains 15 residues. Germline V gene sequence: CDR1 SGHTA, CDR2 FQGNSA. V lost 0 bases, J lost 2 bases, and 1 base stayed unmatched.

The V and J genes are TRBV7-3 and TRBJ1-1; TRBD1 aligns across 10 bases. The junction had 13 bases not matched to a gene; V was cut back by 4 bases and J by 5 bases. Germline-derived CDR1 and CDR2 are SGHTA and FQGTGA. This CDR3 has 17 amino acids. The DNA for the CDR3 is TGTGCCAGCAGCTCGACAGGGGGCCCTGGGAAAAAAACTGAAGCTTTCTTT. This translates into CASSSTGGPGKKTEAFF.

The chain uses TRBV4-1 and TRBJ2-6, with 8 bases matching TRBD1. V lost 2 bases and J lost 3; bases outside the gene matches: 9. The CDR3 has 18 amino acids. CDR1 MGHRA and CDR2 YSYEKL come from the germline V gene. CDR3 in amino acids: CASSQTGQVLSGANVLTF. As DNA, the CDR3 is TGCGCCAGCAGCCAAACGGGACAGGTTTTGAGTGGGGCCAACGTCCTGACTTTC.